Following are 8 T cell receptor beta chains from one sample sequenced in a study of T cell repertoires in breast cancer. Blocking oligonucleotides added to a second nested PCR suppressed unpaired genes. A single record per CDR3 protein comes from TCRdb applying MiXCR to the emulsion pairing reads. Of about 40,000 distinct CDR3 sequences listed, 35% to 50% are singletons. The expanded emulsion RT-PCR method captured paired alpha and beta chains from CD8+ T cells. Source material: CD8+ T cells. All receptors derive from a pool of human donors with breast cancer or a healthy control (not recorded which).

About this clonotype itself: With a much larger clone just one base away, this may be a read error. The chain joins TRBV6-1 to TRBJ2-7, with TRBD2 matching 11 bases. CDR1 is MNHNS and CDR2 is SASEGT in the germline V gene. There are 15 residues in the CDR3. CDR3 amino acids: CASRSVAGGTYAQYF. In nucleotides, the CDR3 is TGTGCCAGCAGGTCCGTAGCGGGGGGGACCTACGCGCAGTACTTC.

This sequence joins TRBV7-9 and TRBJ1-2, with TRBD1 identical over 7 bases. The CDR3 has 15 amino acids. Germline V gives CDR1 SEHNR, CDR2 FQNEAQ (reference sequence). Trimming removed 5 bases from V and 1 base from J; junction bases left unmatched: 7. This CDR3 reads CASSPGTAINYGYTF. The CDR3 region has the DNA TGTGCCAGCAGCCCGGGGACAGCAATTAACTATGGCTACACCTTC.

The rearrangement uses TRBV20-1 and TRBJ2-7; D unclear. Germline CDR1 is DFQATT and CDR2 is SNEGSKA (reference sequence). The CDR3 totals 14 residues. Trimming stripped 2 bases from V and 1 base from J, with 12 bases between. The CDR3 DNA is TGCAGTGCTAGAAAAGCTTTATCATCCTACGAGCAGTACTTC. Protein sequence: CSARKALSSYEQYF.

V gene TRBV10-3 combines with J gene TRBJ2-7; possible D gene TRBD2, 7 bases. The length of the CDR3 is 13 residues. CDR1 is ENHRY, CDR2 SYGVKD, per germline. Trimming stripped 8 bases from V and 5 bases from J, with 16 bases between. The CDR3 here is CAIGERGGDEQYF. DNA of the CDR3: TGTGCCATCGGAGAAAGGGGGGGCGACGAGCAGTACTTC.

This clonotype has a handful of counts. The conserved final phenylalanine or tryptophan is absent from the CDR3, which likely points to a read error. No DNA is shown, since the ends of the CDR3 on it are uncertain; the CDR3 is the one TCRdb lists. The chain is built from TRBV10-2 and TRBJ2-7; TRBD1, as called in the table, went unchecked against the DNA. The CDR3 numbers 9 amino acids, ends counted. Germline lookup yields CDR1 WSHSY and CDR2 SAAADI. CDR3 in amino acids: CASNPGSNS.

This rearrangement joins TRBV15 to TRBJ2-7; D gene unclear. Trimming took 4 bases from V and 1 from J, leaving 14 bases between them. The CDR3 extends over 15 amino acids. Looked up from germline, CDR1 is LNHNV and CDR2 is YYDKDF (reference sequence). The CDR3 nucleotides read TGTGCCACCAGCAAGGGAAGGGAACCGTCCTACGAGCAGTACTTC. Its translation is CATSKGREPSYEQYF. Filled out from reference TRBV15 and TRBJ2-7, the complete variable domain reads DAMVIQNPRYQVTQFGKPVTLSCSQTLNHNVMYWYQQKSSQAPKLLFHYYDKDFNNEADTPDNFQSRRPNTSFCFLDIRSPGLGDTAMYLCATSKGREPSYEQYFGPGTRLTVT.

CDR3 in amino acids: CASSPGTSGGPVGSYNEQFF. The CDR3 DNA sequence: TGTGCCAGTAGTCCGGGGACTAGCGGGGGGCCGGTGGGCTCCTACAATGAGCAGTTCTTC. This rearrangement joins TRBV19 to TRBJ2-1; TRBD2 aligns across 15 bases. CDR1 LNHDA and CDR2 SQIVND come from the germline V gene (reference sequence). The CDR3 covers 20 residues. The junction had 11 bases not matched to a gene; V was cut back by 5 bases and J by 0 bases.

J is TRBJ1-1 and V is TRBV18; weak D call: TRBD1 (5 bases). Germline V gene lookup returns CDR1 KGHSH and CDR2 LQKENI. The CDR3 totals 17 residues. Between the trimmed V and J ends, which lost 3 bases and 1 base, there was a span of 18 bases. CDR3 sequence: CASSPQPLQAANTEAFF. Written as DNA, the CDR3 is TGTGCCAGCTCACCGCAACCTTTACAGGCGGCGAACACTGAAGCTTTCTTT.